The present T cell receptor beta chain was sequenced within a study of blood T cells in healthy people across ages. It was with a sample-barcoded 5' primer and a J-beta primer mix that a second PCR of about 7 to 12 cycles was run. TCRdb independently ran MiXCR on the 5' RACE reads; one entry per CDR3 protein. The repertoire holds hundreds of thousands of distinct CDR3 sequences, less than 35% seen once, with roughly 17% in the top ten. This clonotype was recorded many times. Healthy individuals of Caucasian origin from Russia, aged roughly 6 to 100, served as donors. Sequencing used blood. This receptor was obtained from an elderly woman in good health.

As DNA, the CDR3 is TGTGCCAGCAGCCAAGTGACAGCGCGAACAGATACGCAGTATTTT. It is translated as CASSQVTARTDTQYF. The chain uses TRBV14 and TRBJ2-3; tentatively, D is TRBD1 (5 bases). V was pared by 1 base and J by 3 bases, with 11 bases between. The CDR3 contains 15 residues. Germline loops: CDR1 SGHDN, CDR2 FVKESK.